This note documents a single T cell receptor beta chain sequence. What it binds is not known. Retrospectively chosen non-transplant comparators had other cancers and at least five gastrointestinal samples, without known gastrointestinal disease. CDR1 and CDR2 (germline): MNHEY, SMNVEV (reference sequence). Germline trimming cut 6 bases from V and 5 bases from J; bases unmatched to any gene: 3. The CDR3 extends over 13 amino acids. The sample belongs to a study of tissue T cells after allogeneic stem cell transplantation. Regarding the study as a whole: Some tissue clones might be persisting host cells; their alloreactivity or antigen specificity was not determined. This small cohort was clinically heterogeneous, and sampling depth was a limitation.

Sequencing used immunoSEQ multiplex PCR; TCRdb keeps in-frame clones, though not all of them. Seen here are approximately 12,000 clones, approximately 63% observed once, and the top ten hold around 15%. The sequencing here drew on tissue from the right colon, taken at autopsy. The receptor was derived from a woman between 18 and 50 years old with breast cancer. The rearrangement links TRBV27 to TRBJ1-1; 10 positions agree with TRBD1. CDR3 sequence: CASSDRGRTEAFF. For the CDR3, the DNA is TGTGCCAGCAGCGACAGGGGGCGGACTGAAGCTTTCTTT.